These 2 T cell receptor beta chains were sequenced from one sample in a study of human T cells and chemical hapten exposure. TCRdb analysed the RACE reads with MiXCR anew, one entry per CDR3 protein. The table has tens of thousands of distinct CDR3 sequences, approximately 8.6% seen once. The time point is: patch test 1, 2 weeks after DPC sensitization. The treatment denotes: therapeutic diphenylcyclopropenone sensitization with weekly scalp DPC. This sample comprised whole blood, obtained in connection with sensitization to the hapten diphenylcyclopropenone (DPC). The receptors here all came from a woman aged 35 to 49 with alopecia areata. Some clones in this sample may be carry-over from other donors' samples.

This clonotype came up a few times. V is TRBV10-3 and J is TRBJ1-2; maybe TRBD1 (6 bases). Between the trimmed V and J ends, which lost 1 base and 8 bases, there was a span of 23 bases. The germline V gene encodes CDR1 ENHRY and CDR2 SYGVKD. CDR3 length equals 17 residues. The chain's CDR3 is CAISEWGLGQSPGGYTF. DNA for the CDR3: TGTGCCATCAGTGAGTGGGGACTAGGACAGTCTCCGGGGGGCTACACCTTC.

This clonotype was recorded at least ten times. J is TRBJ2-3 and V is TRBV18, with 7 bases that match TRBD1. The CDR3 has 17 amino acids. CDR1 is KGHSH, CDR2 LQKENI, per germline. The V gene end was trimmed by 5 bases and the J gene end by 0 bases; junction bases not matched to a gene: 11. The CDR3 sequence: CASSALGGRPSTDTQYF. The CDR3 DNA reads as TGTGCCAGCTCAGCTCTAGGGGGCAGACCTAGCACAGATACGCAGTATTTT.